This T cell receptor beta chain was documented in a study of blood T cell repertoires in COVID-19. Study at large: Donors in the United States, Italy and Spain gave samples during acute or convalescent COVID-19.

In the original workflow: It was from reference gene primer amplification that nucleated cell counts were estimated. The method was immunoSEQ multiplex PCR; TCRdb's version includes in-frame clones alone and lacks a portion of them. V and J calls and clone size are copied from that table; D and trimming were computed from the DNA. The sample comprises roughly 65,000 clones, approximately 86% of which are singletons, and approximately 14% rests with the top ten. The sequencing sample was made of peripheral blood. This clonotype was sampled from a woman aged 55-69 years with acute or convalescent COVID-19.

CDR3 nucleotides: TGTGCCAGCAGTGTGCAGGGGGTAGGGTCCTACGAGCAGTACTTC. It yields the protein CASSVQGVGSYEQYF. V gene TRBV6-8 combines with J gene TRBJ2-7; 7 bases fit TRBD1. Germline lookup yields CDR1 MNHGY and CDR2 SAAAGT. The V and J ends lost 5 bases and 1 base, in that order; junction bases with no gene match: 8. The CDR3 covers 15 residues.